This T cell receptor (beta chain) was sequenced during a study of glioma-infiltrating T cells. This clonotype appeared many times. The CDR3 spans 16 residues. Looked up from germline, CDR1 is SGHVS and CDR2 is FNYEAQ. With V trimmed by 5 bases and J by 0 bases, 8 bases remained unmatched. TCR alpha and beta CDR3 regions were amplified from RNA using iRepertoire nested multiplex PCR. TCRdb passed the multiplex PCR reads through MiXCR, listing each CDR3 protein once. The sample shows over 80,000 distinct CDR3 sequences, 35% to 50% of them seen only once. The origin of this receptor is a human donor with low-grade glioma or glioblastoma, undergoing nonglioma brain surgery, or in good health (not recorded which). V usage is TRBV7-6 and J usage is TRBJ2-3; TRBD2 matches at 7 bases. Specimen: glioma tissue, nonneoplastic brain tissue, or PBMCs (not recorded which). The CDR3 loop is CASSPWTRASTDTQYF. CDR3 nucleotides: TGTGCCAGCAGCCCCTGGACTAGAGCTAGCACAGATACGCAGTATTTT.